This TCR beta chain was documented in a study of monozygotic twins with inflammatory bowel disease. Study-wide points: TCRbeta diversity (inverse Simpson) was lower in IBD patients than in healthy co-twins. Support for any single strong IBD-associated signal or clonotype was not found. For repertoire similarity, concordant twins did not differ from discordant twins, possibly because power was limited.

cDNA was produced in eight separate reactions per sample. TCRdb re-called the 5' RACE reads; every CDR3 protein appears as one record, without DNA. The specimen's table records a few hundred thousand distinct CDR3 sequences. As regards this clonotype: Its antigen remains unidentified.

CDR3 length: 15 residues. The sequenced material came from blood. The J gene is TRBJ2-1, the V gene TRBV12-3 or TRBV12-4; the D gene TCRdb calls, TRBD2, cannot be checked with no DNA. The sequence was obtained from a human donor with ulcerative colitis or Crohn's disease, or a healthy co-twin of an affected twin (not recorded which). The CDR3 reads CASSPRTSGGSEQFF.